The 26 T cell receptor beta chains below come from one sample, sequenced in a study of cytomegalovirus exposure and HLA in healthy donors. The PCR contained 60 Vbeta and 13 Jbeta primers. Assay used: immunoSEQ multiplex PCR; TCRdb lists only in-frame clones, some missing. Of some 140,000 clones in the sample, roughly 76% were seen once. Input material: PBMCs. All receptors come from a woman aged 40 to 55 in good health and CMV-seronegative.

The chain combines TRBV11-2 with TRBJ1-1, with D possibly matching TRBD1 (5 bases). Between the trimmed V and J ends, which lost 1 base and 7 bases, there was a span of 10 bases. Germline CDR1 SGHAT, CDR2 FQNNGV. The CDR3 has 13 amino acids. The CDR3 region has the DNA TGTGCCAGCAGCTTAGCGCCGGGGGGTGAAGCTTTCTTT. This sequence encodes CASSLAPGGEAFF.

The chain has TRBV29-1 and TRBJ2-2, with 7 bases fitting TRBD1. This CDR3 region has 13 residues. Germline V gene sequence: CDR1 SQVTM, CDR2 ANQGSEA. Trimming took 6 bases from V and 4 from J; bases not matched to a gene: 5. As DNA, the CDR3 is TGCAGCGTCCACGGACAGGTCACCGGGGAGCTGTTTTTT. Its translation is CSVHGQVTGELFF.

V and J are TRBV13 and TRBJ2-3; D might be TRBD2 (5 bases). CDR3 length: 11 amino acids. Trimming removed 5 bases at V and 10 bases at J, with 10 bases between. Germline V gives CDR1 PRHDT, CDR2 FYEKMQ (reference sequence). In DNA, the CDR3 is TGTGCCAGCAGCACTGAGGGATCGCAGTATTTT. Its protein is CASSTEGSQYF.

CDR3 loop: CASKMTGSSYEQYF. CDR3 sequence (DNA): TGTGCCAGCAAGATGACAGGGAGCTCCTACGAGCAGTACTTC. The chain combines TRBV2 with TRBJ2-5; TRBD1 matches 7 bases. The J call may be faulty, since TRBJ2-7 better matches the DNA end. The V gene's germline CDR1 is SNHLY and CDR2 FYNNEI. This CDR3 is 14 amino acids long.

This clone has a count of ten or more. The CDR3 region is CAISGGQGGSYEQYV. As DNA, the CDR3 is TGTGCCATCAGTGGGGGACAGGGTGGGTCCTACGAGCAGTACGTC. The V and J genes are TRBV10-3 and TRBJ2-7; 9 nucleotides align to TRBD1. Germline V lookup: CDR1 ENHRY, CDR2 SYGVKD. V was pared by 4 bases and J by 1 base, with 5 bases of the junction left unmatched. This CDR3 contains 15 residues.

The rearrangement joins TRBV9 to TRBJ1-2; perhaps TRBD1 as D (5 bases). The CDR3 extends over 14 amino acids. With 3 bases removed from V and 5 bases from J, the gap between germline ends came to 14 bases. The germline V gene has CDR1 SGDLS and CDR2 YYNGEE. The CDR3 DNA reads TGTGCCAGCAGCGCCCACCCGACAGCTTATGGCTACACCTTC. Its protein product is CASSAHPTAYGYTF.

In this sample, this clone turned up a few times. V usage is TRBV5-4 and J usage is TRBJ1-6, with 7 bases that match TRBD1. This CDR3 spans 14 amino acids. Germline assignment: CDR1 SGHNT and CDR2 YYREEE (reference sequence). Germline trimming cut 0 bases from V and 10 bases from J; bases unmatched to any gene: 4. This chain's CDR3 is CASSLAGGRSPLHF. The CDR3, as DNA: TGTGCCAGCAGCTTGGCAGGGGGGAGATCACCCCTCCACTTT.

The chain uses TRBV6-5 and TRBJ2-5; tentatively, D is TRBD1 (5 bases). V gave up 0 bases and J gave up 2 bases, with 7 bases separating them. This CDR3 is 14 amino acids long. CDR1 is MNHEY, CDR2 SVGAGI, per germline. The chain's CDR3 is CASSYSRQQETQYF. CDR3 DNA: TGTGCCAGCAGTTACTCCAGACAGCAAGAGACCCAGTACTTC.

V usage is TRBV5-1 and J usage is TRBJ1-6; TRBD1 agrees at 9 bases. V lost 3 bases to trimming and J lost 9 bases; unmatched junction nucleotides: 7. The CDR3 totals 15 residues. Per germline, CDR1 SGHRS and CDR2 YFSETQ. The CDR3 bases are TGCGCCAGCAGCTCAACCGGGACAGGGAGTTCACCCCTCCACTTT. Translating it yields CASSSTGTGSSPLHF.

This clone occurred a few times. V gene TRBV9 combines with J gene TRBJ2-6; 10 bases are shared with TRBD2. The germline V gene has CDR1 SGDLS and CDR2 YYNGEE. CDR3 length equals 17 residues. V was clipped by 4 bases and J by 2 bases; unmatched bases: 6. The CDR3 DNA sequence: TGTGCCAGCAGCTCCCAAGCGGGGGGGGCTGGGGCCAACGTCCTGACTTTC. Translated: CASSSQAGGAGANVLTF.

The sample holds many counts of this clone. The chain combines TRBV6-1 with TRBJ1-1; D possibly corresponds to TRBD1 (5 bases). With 5 bases removed from V and 4 bases from J, the gap between germline ends came to 20 bases. The length of the CDR3 is 16 residues. Germline lookup yields CDR1 MNHNS and CDR2 SASEGT. Here the CDR3 DNA reads TGTGCCAGCAGTCAAGAAGGTTTGGGGCGGGGCACTGAAGCTTTCTTT. Encoded protein: CASSQEGLGRGTEAFF.

CDR3 DNA sequence: TGTGCCAGCAGCTCCCCGACTAGGAGCACAGATACGCAGTATTTT. Protein product: CASSSPTRSTDTQYF. The rearrangement joins TRBV11-2 to TRBJ2-3; weak D call: TRBD2 (6 bases). V was pared by 4 bases and J by 0 bases, with 11 bases between. The germline gives CDR1 SGHAT, CDR2 FQNNGV. The CDR3 extends over 15 amino acids.

The V gene is TRBV5-1, the J gene TRBJ2-3, with TRBD2 as a possible D gene (6 bases). From germline, CDR1 is SGHRS and CDR2 YFSETQ. The CDR3 spans 14 residues. V was cut by 9 bases and J by 4 bases, with 18 bases left in between. The CDR3 loop reads CATRSPGVPDTQYF. CDR3 sequence (DNA): TGCGCCACCCGATCGCCGGGGGTCCCAGATACGCAGTATTTT.

The chain uses TRBV5-5 and TRBJ2-1, with D perhaps TRBD1 (6 bases). This CDR3 has 15 residues. The V end was cut by 1 base, the J end by 2 bases, with 10 bases between. Germline lookup yields CDR1 SGHKS and CDR2 YYEKEE (reference sequence). The CDR3, as DNA: TGTGCCAGCAGCTTGAAGGGGGTTCCCTACAATGAGCAGTTCTTC. This encodes CASSLKGVPYNEQFF.

The chain joins TRBV5-1 to TRBJ1-6, with D maybe TRBD1 (5 bases). This CDR3 spans 17 amino acids. Trimming removed 4 bases from V and 7 bases from J, with 21 bases in between. CDR1 and CDR2 from the germline V gene are SGHRS and YFSETQ. The CDR3 DNA reads as TGCGCCAGCAGCCGGAGGGCAGGGCACGCCTTAAATTCACCCCTCCACTTT. Protein sequence: CASSRRAGHALNSPLHF.

This clone occurred once. The V gene is TRBV6-1, the J gene TRBJ2-3; 8 nucleotides align to TRBD2. Germline V lookup: CDR1 MNHNS, CDR2 SASEGT. The CDR3 is 14 residues long. The ends lost 7 bases at V and 2 bases at J; junction bases unmatched: 5. The chain's CDR3 is CASIQRGSTDTQYF. In nucleotides, the CDR3 is TGTGCCAGCATCCAGCGGGGGTCCACAGATACGCAGTATTTT.

The chain has TRBV2 and TRBJ2-1; TRBD1 agrees at 8 bases. The germline V gene encodes CDR1 SNHLY and CDR2 FYNNEI. V trimming: 6 bases; J trimming: 1 base; junction bases outside the gene matches: 2. The CDR3 is 14 amino acids. The CDR3 region is CASRGQESYNEQFF. For the CDR3, the DNA is TGTGCCAGCAGGGGACAGGAGTCCTACAATGAGCAGTTCTTC.

The genes are TRBV4-3 and TRBJ2-1; 10 nucleotides line up with TRBD2. J gave up 5 bases and V 2 bases, and 15 bases lay outside the gene matches. The CDR3 runs 19 residues. Germline CDR1 and CDR2: LGHNA and YSLEER. CDR3 residues: CASSQIAGGPILSNNEQFF. CDR3 nucleotides: TGCGCCAGCAGCCAAATAGCGGGGGGACCAATCTTGAGCAACAATGAGCAGTTCTTC.

The rearrangement joins TRBV9 to TRBJ1-2, with 11 bases matching TRBD1. Trimming cost V 4 bases and J 4 bases; bases outside gene matches: 3. The CDR3 extends over 14 amino acids. Germline V CDR1 and CDR2: SGDLS, YYNGEE. In nucleotides, the CDR3 is TGTGCCAGCAGCACGGGACAGGGGGTCTATGGCTACACCTTC. Its translation: CASSTGQGVYGYTF.

V and J are TRBV7-2 and TRBJ2-3, with TRBD2 matching over 9 bases. There are 16 residues in the CDR3. Germline V gives CDR1 SGHTA, CDR2 FQGNSA. J was trimmed by 6 bases and V by 5 bases; bases with no gene match: 12. The CDR3 region is CASSLASGASADTQYF. CDR3 nucleotide sequence: TGTGCCAGCAGCCTCGCTAGCGGGGCAAGTGCCGATACGCAGTATTTT.

V is TRBV9 and J is TRBJ2-1, with D perhaps matching TRBD1 (6 bases). The CDR3 sequence is 15 residues long. Per the germline V gene, CDR1 is SGDLS and CDR2 is YYNGEE. V was trimmed by 4 bases and J by 2 bases, leaving 13 bases between them. CDR3 protein: CASSSEGDAYNEQFF. The CDR3 DNA reads TGTGCCAGCAGCTCAGAGGGGGACGCCTACAATGAGCAGTTCTTC.

This clone was picked up a small number of times. The chain joins TRBV19 to TRBJ2-1; 7 nucleotides agree with TRBD2. The CDR3 consists of 15 residues. With 6 bases clipped from V and 1 base from J, the junction kept 6 bases outside the gene matches. Germline V CDR1 and CDR2: LNHDA, SQIVND (reference sequence). CDR3 coding DNA: TGTGCCAGTAGCCCTAGCGGCCAATCCTACAATGAGCAGTTCTTC. Amino acid sequence: CASSPSGQSYNEQFF.

CDR3 loop: CSVGGTSGGVAEQFF. CDR3 sequence (DNA): TGCAGCGTTGGGGGGACTAGCGGGGGGGTTGCTGAGCAGTTCTTC. This sequence joins TRBV29-1 and TRBJ2-1, with 16 bases fitting TRBD2. The CDR3 loop spans 15 amino acids. Looked up from germline, CDR1 is SQVTM and CDR2 is ANQGSEA. V was pared by 4 bases and J by 9 bases, with 6 bases of the junction left unmatched.

The rearrangement joins TRBV4-2 to TRBJ2-3, with 7 bases that match TRBD2. This CDR3 has 16 residues. The junction had 4 bases not matched to a gene; V was cut back by 0 bases and J by 1 base. Germline CDR1 is LGHNA and CDR2 is YNFKEQ. CDR3 in amino acids: CASSQEGAGGTDTQYF. The CDR3 DNA sequence: TGTGCCAGCAGCCAAGAAGGGGCGGGGGGCACAGATACGCAGTATTTT.

This clone has just one count. J is TRBJ2-3 and V is TRBV7-2, with D possibly TRBD1 on 6 matching bases. CDR1 is SGHTA and CDR2 is FQGNSA in the germline V gene. This CDR3 region has 15 residues. V lost 5 bases and J 0 bases, leaving 12 bases between the germline ends. CDR3 loop: CASSPDRYSTDTQYF. As DNA, the CDR3 is TGTGCCAGCAGCCCCGACAGGTATAGCACAGATACGCAGTATTTT.

J is TRBJ1-1 and V is TRBV6-1; D is undetermined. Germline CDR1 and CDR2: MNHNS and SASEGT. Trimming pared 6 bases from V and 1 base from J, leaving 12 bases between. This CDR3 comprises 14 residues. The CDR3 bases are TGTGCCAGCAGGATAGGAGGGAAGAACACTGAAGCTTTCTTT. Its translation is CASRIGGKNTEAFF.